This T cell receptor (beta chain) was obtained from a study of spatial heterogeneity in lung cancer. Across the whole study: The average count in raw reads for each unique TCR and UMI combination exceeded eight appearances. Study outcomes and limitations: Compared with follow-up, resection was when ubiquitous expanded tumor TCRs appeared in blood more.

With regard to this clonotype: The antigen remains unidentified.

Trimming took 1 base from V and 2 from J; bases not matched to a gene: 5. CDR3 length equals 15 residues. Germline CDR1 is SGHDN and CDR2 is FVKESK. TCRdb re-derived calls from the 5' RACE reads in MiXCR, one entry per CDR3 protein. The sample consists of some 29,000 distinct CDR3 sequences, 8.4% of them appearing once. Indicated time point: sample taken at primary tumor resection. Extraction of whole RNA from tumor, nontumor lung or frozen PBMC preceded unsorted sequencing. The sequence derives from a female donor with early-stage non-small cell lung cancer. The V gene is TRBV14, the J gene TRBJ2-7, with 7 nucleotides matching TRBD2. The sequenced sample was PBMCs, obtained at surgery. This chain's CDR3 is CASSQGLGRAYEQYV. CDR3 nucleotides: TGTGCCAGCAGCCAAGGGCTGGGGAGGGCCTACGAGCAGTACGTC.